The entry that follows covers one T cell receptor (beta chain) sequence. The data originate from a study of fetal regulatory T cell absence and autoimmunity. Profiled with immunoSEQ multiplex PCR; TCRdb holds only in-frame clones, not every one. The sample shows some 44,000 clones, roughly four fifths of them seen only once. With 0 bases removed from V and 2 bases from J, the gap between germline ends came to 13 bases. Germline CDR1 is SGHTA and CDR2 is FQGNSA. The CDR3 runs to 16 residues. The receptor was isolated from a newborn boy with IPEX syndrome. The V call is TRBV7-2, the J call TRBJ2-5; tentative D call: TRBD2 (5 bases). Sequenced: cord blood. CDR3 in amino acids: CASSLAPRGRQETQYF. The CDR3 DNA reads as TGTGCCAGCAGCTTAGCTCCCCGAGGGCGTCAAGAGACCCAGTACTTC.